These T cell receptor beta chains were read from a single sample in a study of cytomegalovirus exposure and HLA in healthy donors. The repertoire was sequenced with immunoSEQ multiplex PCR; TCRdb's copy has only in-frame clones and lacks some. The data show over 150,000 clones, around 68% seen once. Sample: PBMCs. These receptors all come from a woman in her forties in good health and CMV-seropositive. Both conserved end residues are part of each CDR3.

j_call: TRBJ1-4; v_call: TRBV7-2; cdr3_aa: CASSARTGHDEKLFF
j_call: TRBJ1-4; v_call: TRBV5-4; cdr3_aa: CASSRGSGGNNEKLFF
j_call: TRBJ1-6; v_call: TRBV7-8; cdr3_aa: CASSLAAVCNSPLHF
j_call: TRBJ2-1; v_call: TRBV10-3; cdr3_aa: CAISASTSGEQFF
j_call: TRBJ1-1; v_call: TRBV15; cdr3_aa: CATSREQGGAEAFF
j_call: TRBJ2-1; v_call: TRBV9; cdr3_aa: CASSTTGTSRYNEQFF
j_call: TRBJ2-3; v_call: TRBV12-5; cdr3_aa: CASGLAKPGQGADTQYF
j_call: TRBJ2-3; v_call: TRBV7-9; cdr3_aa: CASSLGAWPTDTQYF
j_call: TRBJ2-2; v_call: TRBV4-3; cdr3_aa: CASSQDEGTGGLFF
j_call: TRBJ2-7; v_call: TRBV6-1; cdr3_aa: CASSEQGQGAYEQYF
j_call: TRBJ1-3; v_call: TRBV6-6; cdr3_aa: CASSYSSGSGNTIYF
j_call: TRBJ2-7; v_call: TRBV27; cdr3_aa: CASSFSGANNEQYF
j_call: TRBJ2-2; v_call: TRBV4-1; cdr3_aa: CASSQEALAGNTGELFF
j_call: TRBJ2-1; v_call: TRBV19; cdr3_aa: CASTTGSQFF
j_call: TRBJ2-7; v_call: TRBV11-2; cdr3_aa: CASSLVQGGYEQYF
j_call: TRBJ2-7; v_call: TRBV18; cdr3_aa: CASSLRDRGYEQYF
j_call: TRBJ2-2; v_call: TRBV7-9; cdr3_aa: CASTAGLQYTGELFF